The rows below give T cell receptor beta chains drawn from one sample of a study of cytomegalovirus exposure and HLA in healthy donors. Produced via immunoSEQ multiplex PCR; TCRdb's table is partial and in-frame only. The sample lists approximately 270,000 clones, around 86% occurring once. Sequenced: PBMCs. These receptors were obtained from a woman between 18 and 29 years old in good health and CMV-seronegative. Both conserved end residues are part of each CDR3. D genes are given only for firm matches. Clone size appears in some rows only: once, few, many, or a class for an expanded clone.

j_call d_call v_call clone_size cdr3_nt cdr3_aa
TRBJ2-1 TRBD1 TRBV5-1 once TGCGCCAGCAGCCCACGCCCGACAGGGCCAGGCAGTGAGAGTGAGCAGTTCTTC CASSPRPTGPGSESEQFF
TRBJ2-2 TRBD2 TRBV9 - TGTGCCAGCAGCGTTAATAGCGGGGGGGCAAGCACCGGGGAGCTGTTTTTT CASSVNSGGASTGELFF
TRBJ1-2 - TRBV5-1 once TGCGCCAGCAGCTTGTACAGGGATGGCTACACCTTC CASSLYRDGYTF
TRBJ2-7 TRBD1 TRBV4-1 - TGCGCCAGCGGTTTAGGACAGGGGCCCTCCTACGAGCAGTACTTC CASGLGQGPSYEQYF
TRBJ1-1 - TRBV5-6 once TGTGCCAGCAGCTTGTTAAGAGCTGAAGCTTTCTTT CASSLLRAEAFF
TRBJ2-1 TRBD2 TRBV4-1 once TGCGCCAGCAGCTCGGGACTAGCGGTCCTCTCCTACAATGAGCAGTTCTTC CASSSGLAVLSYNEQFF
TRBJ1-2 - TRBV11-2 - TGTGCCAGCAGCTTAGTGGCAGGGGATTACTATGGCTACACCTTC CASSLVAGDYYGYTF
TRBJ2-1 - TRBV29-1 - TGCAGCGTTGTTTCCGGGTTTGGGCAGTTCTTC CSVVSGFGQFF
TRBJ2-6 TRBD1 TRBV29-1 - TGCAGCGTTGGACAGGGAGCAACAGGGGCCAACGTCCTGACTTTC CSVGQGATGANVLTF
TRBJ1-5 - TRBV18 - TGTGCCAGCTCACAACAGGGCGGGAGCAATCAGCCCCAGCATTTT CASSQQGGSNQPQHF
TRBJ2-1 TRBD2 TRBV7-2 - TGTGCCAGCAGCCAAAGGACTAGCGGGTACAATGAGCAGTTCTTC CASSQRTSGYNEQFF
TRBJ1-1 - TRBV6-1 - TGTGCCAGCAGTGACAGGCCGACGAACACTGAAGCTTTCTTT CASSDRPTNTEAFF
TRBJ2-7 TRBD1 TRBV6-4 - TGTGCCAGCAGCATTGGACAGGGGACTCCCTACGAGCAGTACTTC CASSIGQGTPYEQYF
TRBJ2-1 TRBD2 TRBV28 once TGTGCCAGCAGGAATCGTATATCTAGCGGGGCCTACAATGAGCAGTTCTTC CASRNRISSGAYNEQFF
TRBJ2-7 TRBD1 TRBV30 - TGTGCCAAGAGTCGGGACAGGGGCTACGAGCAGTACTTC CAKSRDRGYEQYF
TRBJ2-7 TRBD2 TRBV7-2 - TGTGCCAGCAGCCCGACCCAGCGGGGGAACTCCTACGAGCAGTACTTC CASSPTQRGNSYEQYF
TRBJ2-3 TRBD2 TRBV29-1 - TGCAGCGTTGATCGGACTAGCGGGAGCACAGATACGCAGTATTTT CSVDRTSGSTDTQYF
TRBJ2-5 - TRBV11-3 - TGTGCCAGCAGCCCGCGTTCCGAAGAGACCCAGTACTTC CASSPRSEETQYF
TRBJ2-7 TRBD1 TRBV7-9 - TGTGCCAGCAGCTTACTTGGGACAGGGGTCTACGAGCAGTACTTC CASSLLGTGVYEQYF
TRBJ1-2 TRBD1 TRBV5-4 - TGTGCCAGCAGCGGGGTGGGACAGGGGCCGGAAGGGGGATATGGCTACACCTTC CASSGVGQGPEGGYGYTF
TRBJ1-5 - TRBV9 - TGTGCCAGCAGCGTTATGGGGGGAGATCAGCCCCAGCATTTT CASSVMGGDQPQHF
TRBJ1-6 - TRBV9 once TGTGCCAGCAGCACTCGGACAGAGAGCTCCTATAATTCACCCCTCCACTTT CASSTRTESSYNSPLHF
TRBJ1-2 TRBD1 TRBV15 few TGTGCCACCAGCACAGGGACAGGGGAAGTGTATGGCTACACCTTC CATSTGTGEVYGYTF
TRBJ2-7 TRBD2 TRBV25-1 - TGTGCCAGCAGTGAATTTGGTGGGCGGGGGAGCTCCTACGAGCAGTACTTC CASSEFGGRGSSYEQYF
TRBJ2-3 TRBD1 TRBV2 - TGTGCCAGCAGTTCGACAGGGGGGGGAGATACGCAGTATTTT CASSSTGGGDTQYF
TRBJ1-5 - TRBV30 - TGTGCCTGGAGTGTACGTGGGGCCATCCTTAGCAGGCCCCAGCATTTT CAWSVRGAILSRPQHF
TRBJ1-5 - TRBV4-2 - TGTGCCAGCAGCCAAGATTCCACGGACGGTCGATACAGGCCTAGTGATCAGCCCCAGCATTTT CASSQDSTDGRYRPSDQPQHF
TRBJ1-4 TRBD1 TRBV13 - TGTGCCAGCAGCATAGGGACAGGGAGCCTTGGGAAACTGTTTTTT CASSIGTGSLGKLFF
TRBJ2-7 - TRBV4-1 once TGCGCCAGCAGCCGCGTACTTAGTTTTCTTAACGAGCAGTACTTC CASSRVLSFLNEQYF
TRBJ2-1 - TRBV5-1 - TGCGCCAGCAGCTTTACGGGAGAAGTCGATGAGCAGTTCTTC CASSFTGEVDEQFF
TRBJ1-1 - TRBV11-2 few TGTGCCAGCAGCTTAGGTCCGGTTTTGAACACTGAAGCTTTCTTT CASSLGPVLNTEAFF
TRBJ2-7 - TRBV30 - TGTGCCTGGAGTGGGCCACGGAGTGACTCCTACGAGCAGTACTTC CAWSGPRSDSYEQYF
TRBJ2-7 - TRBV29-1 - TGCAGCGTTGACGTAGCAGGGCCCCTTCGTGAGCAGTACTTC CSVDVAGPLREQYF
TRBJ1-1 - TRBV5-1 - TGCGCCAGCAGCTTGGACTGGAACACTGAAGCTTTCTTT CASSLDWNTEAFF
TRBJ1-2 - TRBV28 - TGTGCCAGCATTGACGTACAGGGAGGGGATGGCTACACCTTC CASIDVQGGDGYTF
TRBJ1-2 TRBD1 TRBV30 few TGTGCCTGGGTCCGGGACAGGGGCTATGGCTACACCTTC CAWVRDRGYGYTF
TRBJ1-5 TRBD1 TRBV7-9 - TGTGCCAGCAGCTCATCGACAGGGGGAGATCTCCAGCATTTT CASSSSTGGDLQHF
TRBJ2-3 TRBD1 TRBV28 - TGTGCCAGCAGTCTCCGATACAGGGGTTCCACAGATACGCAGTATTTT CASSLRYRGSTDTQYF
TRBJ2-7 TRBD1 TRBV4-3 - TGCGCCAGCAGCCAAGCAGGGGTCGGGACAGGGTTCTACGAGCAGTACTTC CASSQAGVGTGFYEQYF
TRBJ1-5 TRBD1 TRBV10-3 - TGTGCCATCAGTGCCGGGACAGGGGGCGCAGGTCATCAGCCCCAGCATTTT CAISAGTGGAGHQPQHF
TRBJ1-1 - TRBV2 - TGTGCCAGCAGTGTAGGGGGAGCCACTGAAGCTTTCTTT CASSVGGATEAFF
TRBJ2-7 - TRBV5-4 - TGTGCCAGCAGCTCCGCCCGGGGACAAAACATAAACGAGCAGTACTTC CASSSARGQNINEQYF
TRBJ2-1 - TRBV10-2 - TGCGCCAGCAGTGAAGCTCGGCAGGGAACCTACAATGAGCAGTTCTTC CASSEARQGTYNEQFF
TRBJ2-7 TRBD2 TRBV4-1 once TGCGCCAGCAGCCAAGGCCTGGGGCTAGCGGGAGGTTACGAGCAGTACTTC CASSQGLGLAGGYEQYF
TRBJ1-4 - TRBV27 - TGTGCCAGCAGTTTAGCCCCGGGGGTTAATGAAAAACTGTTTTTT CASSLAPGVNEKLFF
TRBJ1-1 - TRBV2 - TGTGCCAGCAGTGAACCAGGGATAAGCACTGAAGCTTTCTTT CASSEPGISTEAFF
TRBJ1-2 - TRBV5-1 - TGCGCCAGCAGCTTAGCGACAGGCCTCAACTATGGCTACACCTTC CASSLATGLNYGYTF